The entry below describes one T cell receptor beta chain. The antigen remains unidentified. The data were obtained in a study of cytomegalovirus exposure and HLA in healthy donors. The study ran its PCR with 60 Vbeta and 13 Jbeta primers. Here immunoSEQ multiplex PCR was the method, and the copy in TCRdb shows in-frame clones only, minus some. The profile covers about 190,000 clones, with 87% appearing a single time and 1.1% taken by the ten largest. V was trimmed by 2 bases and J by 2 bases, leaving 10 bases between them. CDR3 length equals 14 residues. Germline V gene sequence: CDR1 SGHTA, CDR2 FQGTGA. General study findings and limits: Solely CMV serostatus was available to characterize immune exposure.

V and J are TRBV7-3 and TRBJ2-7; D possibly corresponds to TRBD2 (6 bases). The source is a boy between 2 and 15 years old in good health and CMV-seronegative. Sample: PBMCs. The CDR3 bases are TGTGCCAGCAGCTTAGGGGGGTCGACCTACGAGCAGTACTTC. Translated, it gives CASSLGGSTYEQYF.